This TCR beta chain was identified during a study of cytomegalovirus exposure and HLA in healthy donors. Study-wide background: In a later analysis, the approximately 120 validation repertoires were reported to have used the same platform as the 600 to 800 first-cohort repertoires.

Generated by immunoSEQ multiplex PCR, the TCRdb table keeps only in-frame clones and is missing some. Of about 200,000 clones listed, 80% to 90% were seen once; the top ten hold 13%. The CDR3 consists of 13 residues. V shed 6 bases and J 5 bases; nucleotides not matched to a gene: 6. Germline lookup yields CDR1 SNHLY and CDR2 FYNNEI. The specimen sequenced was PBMCs. This chain links TRBV2 with TRBJ2-5; TRBD1 matches at 7 bases. This TCR was sampled from a woman between 25 and 40 years old in good health and CMV-seropositive. The CDR3 DNA reads TGTGCCAGCAGAAACAGGGGCGGGGAGACCCAGTACTTC. Its protein is CASRNRGGETQYF.